These 27 T cell receptor beta chains were sequenced from one sample in a study of early T cells in non-severe SARS-CoV-2 infection. TCRdb reprocessed the 5' RACE reads with MiXCR, giving one entry per CDR3 protein. Of tens of thousands of distinct CDR3 sequences detected, about 16% appear once; the ten largest clones hold around 5.4%. Sequenced material: whole blood. The receptors shown here come from an adult who was a healthcare worker with PCR-confirmed SARS-CoV-2 infection or an uninfected control (not recorded which).

This clonotype occurred a few times. The rearrangement links TRBV10-3 to TRBJ2-5; the D is unclear. CDR1 ENHRY and CDR2 SYGVKD come from the germline V gene. This CDR3 is built from 11 residues. Deletions cut 4 bases from V and 3 bases from J, with 3 bases between. The CDR3 nucleotides read TGTGCCATCAGTGTGGAAGAGACCCAGTACTTC. Its protein product is CAISVEETQYF.

The genes are TRBV4-3 and TRBJ2-1; D is possibly TRBD1 or TRBD2 (5 bases each). CDR1 is LGHNA and CDR2 is YSLEER in the germline V gene. Trimming removed 0 bases from V and 8 bases from J, with 20 bases in between. The CDR3 runs to 17 residues. The DNA of the CDR3 is TGCGCCAGCAGCCAAGAAATCTTGAGGGGATCTAGGGATGAGCAGTTCTTC. This sequence encodes CASSQEILRGSRDEQFF.

This clonotype was counted between two and nine times. The J gene is TRBJ2-7, the V gene TRBV27; a weak D match, TRBD2 (5 bases). The germline gives CDR1 MNHEY, CDR2 SMNVEV (reference sequence). The CDR3 totals 15 residues. V was clipped by 11 bases and J by 5 bases, with 25 bases between them. CDR3 nucleotides: TGTGCCCCCTCCGACGGGCTAGCTCCCTACGACGAGCAGTACTTC. As protein: CAPSDGLAPYDEQYF.

This clonotype was found a few times. The chain recombines TRBV20-1 with TRBJ2-2; 7 bases map to TRBD2. V dropped 1 base and J dropped 4; count of bases not matched to a gene: 12. Germline V gene lookup returns CDR1 DFQATT and CDR2 SNEGSKA (reference sequence). The CDR3 length is 17 residues. CDR3 residues: CSARAFSSGKGTGELFF. DNA for the CDR3: TGCAGTGCTAGAGCTTTTTCTAGCGGAAAGGGCACCGGGGAGCTGTTTTTT.

This clonotype was observed a few times. This chain connects TRBV9 to TRBJ2-5; maybe TRBD1 (8 bases). V shed 4 bases and J shed 2 bases, with 15 bases lying between them. Germline V gene sequence: CDR1 SGDLS, CDR2 YYNGEE. The CDR3 is 15 amino acids. Here the CDR3 DNA reads TGTGCCAGCAGCACAGGGGGGGCGTTGCAAGAGACCCAGTACTTC. This encodes CASSTGGALQETQYF.

The chain is built from TRBV4-1 and TRBJ2-1; 13 positions match TRBD2. Germline-derived CDR1 and CDR2 are MGHRA and YSYEKL. With V trimmed by 4 bases and J by 8 bases, 14 bases remained unmatched. The CDR3 runs 18 residues. The CDR3 spells CASSPGSSTSGGSDEQFF. The CDR3 DNA follows: TGCGCCAGCAGCCCAGGGAGCTCGACTAGCGGGGGGTCGGATGAGCAGTTCTTC.

This clonotype has a handful of counts. The V gene is TRBV7-2, the J gene TRBJ2-2, with 9 bases fitting TRBD2. CDR1 and CDR2 (germline): SGHTA, FQGNSA. The CDR3 spans 15 residues. J gave up 5 bases and V 3 bases, and 4 bases lay outside the gene matches. CDR3 nucleotide sequence: TGTGCCAGCAGCTTTGCTAGCGGGGTTACCGGGGAGCTGTTTTTT. Protein sequence: CASSFASGVTGELFF.

The V gene is TRBV7-9, the J gene TRBJ1-5; D unresolved. Between the trimmed V and J ends, which lost 1 base and 9 bases, there was a span of 7 bases. This CDR3 is built from 12 residues. The germline gives CDR1 SEHNR, CDR2 FQNEAQ (reference sequence). CDR3 nucleotide sequence: TGTGCCAGCAGCTTAGAGGCGGGGCCCCAGCATTTT. This codes for CASSLEAGPQHF.

This clonotype showed up many times. This chain connects TRBV5-1 to TRBJ2-7; 8 bases fit TRBD2. Germline trimming cut 3 bases from V and 6 bases from J; bases unmatched to any gene: 8. Germline lookup yields CDR1 SGHRS and CDR2 YFSETQ. This CDR3 contains 14 residues. The CDR3 DNA is TGCGCCAGCAGCTCCCCGGGGGGGCTCTTCGAGCAGTACTTC. It is translated as CASSSPGGLFEQYF.

In this sample, this clonotype turned up a few times. The chain uses TRBV10-3 and TRBJ1-1; 7 nucleotides match TRBD1. V lost 0 bases and J lost 8; bases outside the gene matches: 3. This CDR3 has 13 amino acids. Germline loops: CDR1 ENHRY, CDR2 SYGVKD. As DNA, the CDR3 is TGTGCCATCAGTGAGTCAGGGGGCGGCGAAGCTTTCTTT. Its translation: CAISESGGGEAFF.

The V gene is TRBV2, the J gene TRBJ2-2, with unresolved D. Trimming removed 0 bases at V and 6 bases at J, with 8 bases between. Germline CDR1 SNHLY, CDR2 FYNNEI. This CDR3 is 14 amino acids long. The CDR3 DNA is TGTGCCAGCAGTGAAGCGCTTCTTGCCGGGGAGCTGTTTTTT. Protein product: CASSEALLAGELFF.

This clonotype came up a few times. The chain links TRBV5-4 to TRBJ2-3; tentative D call: TRBD1 (6 bases). V gave up 3 bases and J gave up 1 base, with 12 bases separating them. The germline V gene has CDR1 SGHNT and CDR2 YYREEE (reference sequence). The CDR3 has 15 amino acids. The CDR3 DNA reads as TGTGCCAGCAGCTCTCCGGGACAACGCACAGATACGCAGTATTTT. It codes for CASSSPGQRTDTQYF.

This clonotype was seen ten or more times. J is TRBJ2-3 and V is TRBV10-3; D might be TRBD1 (6 bases). V was cut by 0 bases and J by 1 base, with 14 bases left in between. The CDR3 is made up of 17 amino acids. Germline lookup yields CDR1 ENHRY and CDR2 SYGVKD. The CDR3 nucleotides are TGTGCCATCAGTGAGTCGAAGGGGGTATCCGGCACAGATACGCAGTATTTT. Translation: CAISESKGVSGTDTQYF.

The chain has TRBV7-2 and TRBJ1-1; no reliable D call. The V gene lost 2 bases and the J gene lost 10 bases, with 17 bases spanning the gap. Germline assignment: CDR1 SGHTA and CDR2 FQGNSA. This CDR3 region has 14 residues. The CDR3 DNA is TGTGCCAGCAGCTTATTGGTGCGAAGTGCCGCAGCTTTCTTT. Its translation is CASSLLVRSAAAFF.

This chain connects TRBV6-1 to TRBJ1-4; tentatively, D is TRBD1 (5 bases). Germline V CDR1 and CDR2: MNHNS, SASEGT. Trimming pared 8 bases from V and 11 bases from J, leaving 12 bases between. This CDR3 comprises 11 residues. CDR3 sequence: CASGTPEKLFF. CDR3 DNA: TGTGCCAGCGGGACGCCGGAGAAACTGTTTTTT.

This clonotype turned up a few times. This chain uses TRBV27 with TRBJ2-7; D might be TRBD1 (5 bases). The germline V and J ends were trimmed by 8 bases and 3 bases, with 11 bases remaining between them. This CDR3 region has 12 residues. Germline V lookup: CDR1 MNHEY, CDR2 SMNVEV (reference sequence). CDR3 amino acids: CASPGSSYEQYF. CDR3 coding DNA: TGTGCCAGCCCAGGGTCCAGCTACGAGCAGTACTTC.

The chain is built from TRBV7-2 and TRBJ1-3; tentatively, D is TRBD1 (5 bases). This CDR3 spans 16 amino acids. From germline, CDR1 is SGHTA and CDR2 FQGNSA. Trimming pared 3 bases from V and 1 base from J, leaving 13 bases between. DNA of the CDR3: TGTGCCAGCAGCTTGGGGGGAACCTATTCTGGAAACACCATATATTTT. This translates into CASSLGGTYSGNTIYF.

The chain links TRBV6-2 or TRBV6-3 to TRBJ2-4; the D gene is possibly TRBD1 (6 bases). Germline CDR1 MNHEY, CDR2 SVGEGT. Trimming pared 2 bases from V and 0 bases from J, leaving 17 bases between. The CDR3 covers 18 residues. The CDR3: CASSYAQQGPLAKNIQYF. CDR3 coding DNA: TGTGCCAGCAGTTACGCGCAACAGGGTCCCCTAGCCAAAAACATTCAGTACTTC.

The rearrangement joins TRBV6-2 or TRBV6-3 to TRBJ1-5; tentative D call: TRBD1 (6 bases). The CDR3 spans 13 residues. V was clipped by 7 bases and J by 3 bases, with 10 bases between them. The germline V gene has CDR1 MNHEY and CDR2 SVGEGT. CDR3 region: CASTRGINQPQHF. DNA of the CDR3: TGTGCCAGCACGAGGGGGATCAATCAGCCCCAGCATTTT.

There are many counts of this clonotype. The chain joins TRBV28 to TRBJ1-1; D is perhaps TRBD1 (5 bases). CDR3 length: 15 residues. In germline, CDR1 is MDHEN, CDR2 SYDVKM. V was shortened by 0 bases and J by 3 bases, with 11 bases between the two germline ends. The CDR3 protein is CASSLWEQAHTEAFF. The CDR3 coding sequence is TGTGCCAGCAGTTTATGGGAACAGGCCCACACTGAAGCTTTCTTT.

This clonotype was recorded many times. This chain uses TRBV6-6 with TRBJ2-7, with 11 nucleotides matching TRBD2. From germline, CDR1 is MNHNY and CDR2 SVGAGI (reference sequence). Germline trimming cut 8 bases from V and 4 bases from J; bases unmatched to any gene: 4. The CDR3 is 13 amino acids. CDR3 in DNA: TGTGCCAGCGCCGGGACTAGCGGATACGAGCAGTACTTC. Its translation: CASAGTSGYEQYF.

The chain uses TRBV27 and TRBJ2-2; D is perhaps TRBD2 (6 bases). Germline V CDR1 and CDR2: MNHEY, SMNVEV (reference sequence). This CDR3 is built from 14 residues. V shed 4 bases and J shed 0 bases, with 6 bases lying between them. In DNA, the CDR3 is TGTGCCAGCAGTTGGGGGGCGAACACCGGGGAGCTGTTTTTT. Translated: CASSWGANTGELFF.

The chain combines TRBV5-1 with TRBJ2-3, with 8 bases lining up with TRBD2. V was pared by 6 bases and J by 3 bases, with 6 bases of the junction left unmatched. CDR3 length: 14 residues. Germline CDR1 and CDR2: SGHRS and YFSETQ. The CDR3 coding sequence is TGCGCCAGCACGGCGGGAGGTGTTACAGATACGCAGTATTTT. As protein: CASTAGGVTDTQYF.

The rearrangement joins TRBV4-3 to TRBJ2-1; D is uncertain. Trimming removed 3 bases from V and 5 bases from J, with 5 bases in between. The CDR3 contains 12 residues. CDR1 and CDR2 from the germline V gene are LGHNA and YSLEER. The CDR3 loop reads CASSHINNEQFF. The DNA of the CDR3 is TGCGCCAGCAGCCATATTAACAATGAGCAGTTCTTC.

The sample holds a few counts of this clonotype. This sequence joins TRBV10-3 and TRBJ1-6; TRBD1 aligns across 9 bases. There are 14 residues in the CDR3. CDR1 is ENHRY and CDR2 is SYGVKD in the germline V gene. Trimming took 5 bases from V and 9 from J; bases not matched to a gene: 5. The CDR3 is CAISRDRESSPLHF. CDR3 sequence (DNA): TGTGCCATCAGTCGGGACAGGGAAAGTTCACCCCTCCACTTT.

This clonotype was seen many times. The rearrangement links TRBV7-6 to TRBJ2-7; the match to TRBD2 covers 10 bases. The germline gives CDR1 SGHVS, CDR2 FNYEAQ. This CDR3 is built from 16 residues. V lost 5 bases and J lost 4; bases outside the gene matches: 11. The CDR3 is CASSPMTGTSVYEQYF. CDR3 coding DNA: TGTGCCAGCAGCCCAATGACCGGGACTAGCGTGTACGAGCAGTACTTC.

The V and J genes are TRBV11-2 and TRBJ2-3; the D gene is possibly TRBD1 (6 bases). This CDR3 comprises 15 residues. The V gene's germline CDR1 is SGHAT and CDR2 FQNNGV. V lost 5 bases, J lost 0 bases, and 12 bases lay in between. The CDR3 reads CASSDNRVSTDTQYF. The CDR3 region has the DNA TGTGCCAGCAGCGACAACAGGGTTAGCACAGATACGCAGTATTTT.